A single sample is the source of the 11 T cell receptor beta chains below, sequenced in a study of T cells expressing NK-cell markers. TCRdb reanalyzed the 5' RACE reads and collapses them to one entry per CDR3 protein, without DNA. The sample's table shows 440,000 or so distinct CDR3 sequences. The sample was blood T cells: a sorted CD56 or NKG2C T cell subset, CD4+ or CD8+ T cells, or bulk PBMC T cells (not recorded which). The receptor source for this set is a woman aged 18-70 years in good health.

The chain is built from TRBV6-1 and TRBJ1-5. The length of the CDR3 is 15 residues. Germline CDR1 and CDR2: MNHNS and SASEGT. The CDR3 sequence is CASSEAGLGSQPQHF.

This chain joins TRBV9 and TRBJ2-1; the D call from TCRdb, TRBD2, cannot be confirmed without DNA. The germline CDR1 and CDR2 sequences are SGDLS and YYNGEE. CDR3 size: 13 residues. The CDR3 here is CASSRNGLDAQFF.

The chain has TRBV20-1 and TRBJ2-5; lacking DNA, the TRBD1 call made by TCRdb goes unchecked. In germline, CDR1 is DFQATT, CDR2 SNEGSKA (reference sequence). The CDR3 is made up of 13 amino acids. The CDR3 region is CSMERERLETQYF.

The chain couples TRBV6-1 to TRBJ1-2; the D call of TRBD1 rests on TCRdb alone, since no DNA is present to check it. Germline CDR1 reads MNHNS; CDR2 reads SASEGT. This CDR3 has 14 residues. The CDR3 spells CASRPRGGNDGYTF.

The CDR3 is CASSFSGTNTEAFF. V is TRBV7-9 and J is TRBJ1-1; TCRdb's D call, TRBD1, is unchecked because there is no DNA. This CDR3 is 14 amino acids long. Germline CDR1 SEHNR, CDR2 FQNEAQ (reference sequence).

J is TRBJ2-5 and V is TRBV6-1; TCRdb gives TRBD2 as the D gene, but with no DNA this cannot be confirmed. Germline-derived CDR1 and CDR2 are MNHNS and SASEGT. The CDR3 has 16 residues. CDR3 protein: CASKLGRTLIGETQYF.

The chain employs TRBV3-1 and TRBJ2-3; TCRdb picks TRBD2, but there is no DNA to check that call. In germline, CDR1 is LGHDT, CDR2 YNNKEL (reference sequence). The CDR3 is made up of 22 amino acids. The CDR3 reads CASSPQPGLAGGRPYIQDTQYF.

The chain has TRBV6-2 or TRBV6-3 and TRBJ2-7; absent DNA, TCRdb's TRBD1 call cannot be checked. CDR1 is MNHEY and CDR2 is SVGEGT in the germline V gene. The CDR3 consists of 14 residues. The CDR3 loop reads CASSGRGQTYEQYF.

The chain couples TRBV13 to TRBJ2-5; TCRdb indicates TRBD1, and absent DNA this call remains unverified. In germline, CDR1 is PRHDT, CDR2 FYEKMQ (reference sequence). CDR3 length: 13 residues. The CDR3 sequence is CASSGRGYETQYF.

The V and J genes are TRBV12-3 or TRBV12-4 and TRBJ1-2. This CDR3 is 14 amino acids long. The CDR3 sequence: CASSPSGKDYGYTF.

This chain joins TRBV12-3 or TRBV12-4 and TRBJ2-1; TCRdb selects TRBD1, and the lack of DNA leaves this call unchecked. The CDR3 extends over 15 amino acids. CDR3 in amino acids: CASIPRGGAYNEQFF.